This paragraph reports one T cell receptor beta chain. Antigen specificity is unknown. This record comes from a study of post-analysis software for immune sequencing data. Study information: Recorded subtypes: relapsing-remitting, secondary progressive, progressive-relapsing; some patients unannotated.

Unique molecular identifiers were carried by the TCR beta cDNA libraries. Approximately 500,000 cDNA molecules were obtained from roughly 1 to 10 million T cells. TCRdb processed the PCR reads anew with MiXCR; each CDR3 protein has one entry. The table has about 260,000 distinct CDR3 sequences, 35% to 40% seen once. Study-wide points: Patients carried a handful of TRBV segments more frequently than controls did, and TRBV5-6, TRBV5-1 and TRBV20-1 were among them.

The trim removed 4 bases at V and 5 bases at J, leaving 4 bases unmatched. CDR1 is SNHLY and CDR2 is FYNNEI in the germline V gene. The CDR3 covers 15 residues. The J gene is TRBJ2-3, the V gene TRBV2; 12 nucleotides match TRBD1. The receptor's source is a girl aged 10 to 17 with multiple sclerosis. The sample consisted of blood. The CDR3 is CASSGGQGAKDTQYF. The CDR3 nucleotides are TGTGCCAGCAGTGGGGGACAGGGGGCAAAAGATACGCAGTATTTT.